The TCR beta chain described here comes from a study of T cell changes during pregnancy in multiple sclerosis. CDR3 length: 14 residues. Per the germline V gene, CDR1 is SGHTA and CDR2 is FQGNSA. Trimming at V came to 5 bases and at J to 7 bases, leaving 6 bases not matched to a gene. Sequencing was performed with immunoSEQ multiplex PCR; in TCRdb, only in-frame clones are kept and a portion is missing. The sample has approximately 61,000 clones, approximately 90% seen once; the top ten hold roughly 3.5%. Specimen: peripheral blood, collected after pregnancy. The V gene is TRBV7-2, the J gene TRBJ2-7; 12 nucleotides match TRBD1. This sequence originates from a female donor in good health, enrolled as a control in a pregnancy study. CDR3 sequence reads: CASSPGQGAQEQYF. The CDR3 DNA is TGTGCCAGCAGCCCGGGACAGGGGGCGCAAGAGCAGTACTTC.